A single sample is the source of the 8 T cell receptor beta chains below, sequenced in a study of spatial heterogeneity in lung cancer. TCRdb fed the 5' RACE reads into MiXCR, producing one record per CDR3 protein. The sample has under 4,000 distinct CDR3 sequences, 2.5% to 4% seen once. Time point specified: sample taken at primary tumor resection. Sequences were derived from lung tissue, sampled at surgery. The receptors come from a human donor with early-stage non-small cell lung cancer.

By share, this clonotype counts as medium-sized. Being off target in a library aimed at alpha chains, this beta chain has a size of little meaning. In DNA, the CDR3 is TGTGCCAGCATCCGATACGTTTACAATGAGCAGTTCTTC. Amino acid sequence: CASIRYVYNEQFF. The chain joins TRBV2 to TRBJ2-1; D unclear. Germline loops: CDR1 SNHLY, CDR2 FYNNEI. The V gene lost 7 bases and the J gene lost 4 bases, with 11 bases spanning the gap. This CDR3 spans 13 amino acids.

This clonotype counts as medium-sized. As an off-target read in a library built for alpha chains, this beta chain has a frequency of little significance. The chain carries TRBV7-8 and TRBJ2-3; TRBD2 matches 8 bases. This CDR3 has 16 residues. The V and J ends lost 5 bases and 1 base, in that order; junction bases with no gene match: 8. CDR1 is SGHVS and CDR2 is FQNEAQ in the germline V gene. CDR3 residues: CASSKEGRGGTDTQYF. CDR3 coding DNA: TGTGCCAGCAGCAAGGAAGGGCGGGGGGGCACAGATACGCAGTATTTT.

This clonotype rates as medium-sized. Since it is a stray read in a library aimed at alpha chains, this beta chain has a size that is not meaningful. The chain is built from TRBV7-2 and TRBJ1-6; D ambiguous. V lost 5 bases and J 10 bases, leaving 21 bases between the germline ends. Germline V gives CDR1 SGHTA, CDR2 FQGNSA. This CDR3 is built from 16 residues. The CDR3 sequence: CASSPPPPASGSPLHF. For the CDR3, the DNA is TGTGCCAGCAGCCCGCCCCCCCCGGCATCGGGGTCACCCCTCCACTTT. Drawing the rest from reference TRBV7-2 and TRBJ1-6, the complete variable domain is GAGVSQSPSNKVTEKGKDVELRCDPISGHTALYWYRQSLGQGLEFLIYFQGNSAPDKSGLPSDRFSAERTGGSVSTLTIQRTQQEDSAVYLCASSPPPPASGSPLHFGNGTRLTVT.

This clonotype is labeled medium-sized. This beta chain turned up in a library designed for alpha chains; as an off-target read, its abundance says little. The chain couples TRBV18 to TRBJ1-4; no definite D call. Trimming removed 1 base from V and 4 bases from J, with 7 bases in between. This CDR3 has 14 amino acids. CDR1 KGHSH and CDR2 LQKENI come from the germline V gene. CDR3 bases: TGTGCCAGCTCACCACTAGGGCGTAATGAAAAACTGTTTTTT. This sequence encodes CASSPLGRNEKLFF. Supplemented by reference TRBV18 and TRBJ1-4, the full variable domain reads NAGVMQNPRHLVRRRGQEARLRCSPMKGHSHVYWYRQLPEEGLKFMVYLQKENIIDESGMPKERFSAEFPKEGPSILRIQQVVRGDSAAYFCASSPLGRNEKLFFGSGTQLSVL.

By sample share, this clonotype is medium-sized (0.01 to 0.1%). In a library made to pick up alpha chains, this beta chain is a stray read with a size that means little. CDR3: CASSPRTGGATNEKLFF. In nucleotides, the CDR3 is TGTGCCAGCAGCCCCCGGACAGGGGGCGCGACTAATGAAAAACTGTTTTTT. The chain joins TRBV7-2 to TRBJ1-4; 11 positions match TRBD1. J was trimmed by 2 bases and V by 5 bases; bases with no gene match: 7. Germline-derived CDR1 and CDR2 are SGHTA and FQGNSA. CDR3 size: 17 residues.

This clonotype was seen at least ten times. One end of the junction varies from germline; a read error may be responsible. This beta chain is off target for a library built for alpha chains, so its abundance means little. The chain has TRBV7-2 and TRBJ2-1; D may correspond to TRBD1 or TRBD2 (5 bases each). The CDR3 loop spans 13 amino acids. Germline loops: CDR1 SGHTA, CDR2 FQGNSA. In nucleotides, the CDR3 is TGTGCCAGCAGCTTAGCAAGGGTCAGGGAGCTGTTCTTC. Translating it yields CASSLARVRELFF.

This clonotype is categorized as medium-sized. In a library made to pick up alpha chains, this beta chain is a stray read with a size that means little. The rearrangement joins TRBV6-6 to TRBJ2-7, with unresolved D. There are 13 residues in the CDR3. V lost 8 bases to trimming and J lost 3 bases, with 14 bases between them. The germline V gene has CDR1 MNHNY and CDR2 SVGAGI (reference sequence). CDR3 DNA sequence: TGTGCCAGCTGTGGGCAGGCATTCTACGAGCAGTACGTC. Residues: CASCGQAFYEQYV.

This clonotype was picked up many times. As an off-target read in a library built for alpha chains, this beta chain has a frequency of little significance. The chain recombines TRBV18 with TRBJ2-2; TRBD2 agrees at 10 bases. CDR1 is KGHSH and CDR2 is LQKENI in the germline V gene. Germline trimming cut 5 bases from V and 0 bases from J; bases unmatched to any gene: 3. The length of the CDR3 is 16 residues. CDR3 sequence (DNA): TGTGCCAGCTCAAAGACTAGCGGGTCGAACACCGGGGAGCTGTTTTTT. Residues: CASSKTSGSNTGELFF.